This is a list of T cell receptor beta chains from one sample in a study of CD8 T cells in Susac syndrome. TCRdb used MiXCR to reprocess the immunoSEQ multiplex PCR reads, holding one entry per CDR3 protein. Altogether more than 100,000 distinct CDR3 sequences are present, 75% to 90% being singletons, with the ten largest covering about 0.51%. The material sequenced was CD8+ T cells from PBMCs. The receptors originated from a human donor with multiple sclerosis. The CDR3 runs from the conserved cysteine through the conserved F or W. Fields, in order: V gene, D gene, clone size, J gene, CDR3 protein, CDR3 DNA. A D gene is named only where the DNA matches it firmly. Clone size is given for some rows only: seen once, a few or many times, or a class if the clone is expanded.

v_call: TRBV12-3/TRBV12-4
d_call: -
clone_size: -
j_call: TRBJ1-6
cdr3_aa: CASSFGSSYNSPLHF
cdr3_nt: TGTGCCAGCAGTTTTGGTAGCTCCTATAATTCACCCCTCCACTTT

v_call: TRBV27
d_call: TRBD2
clone_size: -
j_call: TRBJ2-1
cdr3_aa: CASSLLWEEASGYNEQFF
cdr3_nt: TGTGCCAGCAGTTTACTGTGGGAAGAGGCTAGCGGCTACAATGAGCAGTTCTTC

v_call: TRBV10-2
d_call: -
clone_size: -
j_call: TRBJ2-5
cdr3_aa: CASRGTAHGTQYF
cdr3_nt: TGCGCCAGCAGGGGGACTGCCCACGGGACCCAGTACTTC

v_call: TRBV9
d_call: -
clone_size: few
j_call: TRBJ1-2
cdr3_aa: CASSSGVGYTF
cdr3_nt: TGTGCCAGCAGTTCTGGGGTCGGCTACACCTTC

v_call: TRBV7-9
d_call: -
clone_size: -
j_call: TRBJ1-1
cdr3_aa: CASSPLTGARLETEAFF
cdr3_nt: TGTGCCAGCAGCCCCTTAACGGGGGCGCGTCTGGAGACTGAAGCTTTCTTT

v_call: TRBV28
d_call: -
clone_size: -
j_call: TRBJ1-2
cdr3_aa: CASSPPGWYGYTF
cdr3_nt: TGTGCCAGCAGTCCCCCGGGTTGGTATGGCTACACCTTC

v_call: TRBV6-2/TRBV6-3
d_call: TRBD2
clone_size: -
j_call: TRBJ2-5
cdr3_aa: CASSWRYLAGGETQYF
cdr3_nt: TGTGCCAGCAGTTGGAGGTATCTAGCGGGAGGGGAGACCCAGTACTTC

v_call: TRBV20-1
d_call: TRBD2
clone_size: -
j_call: TRBJ2-3
cdr3_aa: CSARLGGDFDTQYF
cdr3_nt: TGCAGTGCTAGACTCGGGGGGGACTTTGATACGCAGTATTTT

v_call: TRBV4-1
d_call: -
clone_size: -
j_call: TRBJ2-2
cdr3_aa: CASSQDNEDTGELFF
cdr3_nt: TGCGCCAGCAGCCAAGATAACGAGGACACCGGGGAGCTGTTTTTT

v_call: TRBV4-1
d_call: -
clone_size: -
j_call: TRBJ2-1
cdr3_aa: CASSQLLGLAGSYNEQFF
cdr3_nt: TGCGCCAGCAGCCAACTTCTGGGACTGGCGGGGTCCTACAATGAGCAGTTCTTC

v_call: TRBV11-2
d_call: -
clone_size: -
j_call: TRBJ2-7
cdr3_aa: CASSLEGGYEQYF
cdr3_nt: TGTGCCAGCAGCTTAGAGGGTGGTTACGAGCAGTACTTC

v_call: TRBV13
d_call: TRBD2
clone_size: -
j_call: TRBJ2-1
cdr3_aa: CASTAGAYNEQFF
cdr3_nt: TGTGCCAGCACGGCGGGAGCCTACAATGAGCAGTTCTTC

v_call: TRBV2
d_call: -
clone_size: -
j_call: TRBJ2-7
cdr3_aa: CASEGQVDEQYF
cdr3_nt: TGTGCCAGCGAGGGTCAGGTCGACGAGCAGTACTTC

v_call: TRBV6-2/TRBV6-3
d_call: TRBD2
clone_size: -
j_call: TRBJ2-1
cdr3_aa: CASSYLSTSGRVNEQFF
cdr3_nt: TGTGCCAGCAGTTACCTCTCGACTAGCGGGAGGGTCAATGAGCAGTTCTTC

v_call: TRBV28
d_call: -
clone_size: -
j_call: TRBJ1-1
cdr3_aa: CASSFYIGQANTEAFF
cdr3_nt: TGTGCCAGCAGTTTTTATATCGGTCAAGCGAACACTGAAGCTTTCTTT

v_call: TRBV27
d_call: TRBD1
clone_size: -
j_call: TRBJ1-2
cdr3_aa: CASSSGGAGYTF
cdr3_nt: TGTGCCAGCAGTTCAGGGGGCGCTGGCTACACCTTC

v_call: TRBV6-5
d_call: TRBD2
clone_size: -
j_call: TRBJ2-1
cdr3_aa: CASSSLAGVYNEQFF
cdr3_nt: TGTGCCAGCAGTTCCCTAGCGGGCGTCTACAATGAGCAGTTCTTC

v_call: TRBV5-6
d_call: -
clone_size: -
j_call: TRBJ2-1
cdr3_aa: CASSFRQDHSYNEQFF
cdr3_nt: TGTGCCAGCAGCTTCCGGCAGGACCACTCCTACAATGAGCAGTTCTTC

v_call: TRBV20-1
d_call: -
clone_size: once
j_call: TRBJ1-1
cdr3_aa: CSARDPGLNTEAFF
cdr3_nt: TGCAGTGCTAGAGATCCGGGACTGAACACTGAAGCTTTCTTT

v_call: TRBV6-1
d_call: -
clone_size: few
j_call: TRBJ1-2
cdr3_aa: CASSERRDNYGYTF
cdr3_nt: TGTGCCAGCAGTGAACGGCGGGACAACTATGGCTACACCTTC

v_call: TRBV6-1
d_call: -
clone_size: -
j_call: TRBJ2-1
cdr3_aa: CASSEYRSLNEQFF
cdr3_nt: TGTGCCAGCAGTGAATATCGGTCGCTCAATGAGCAGTTCTTC

v_call: TRBV4-1
d_call: -
clone_size: -
j_call: TRBJ2-7
cdr3_aa: CASSPTPTYEQYF
cdr3_nt: TGCGCCAGCAGCCCGACACCGACCTACGAGCAGTACTTC

v_call: TRBV7-8
d_call: TRBD2
clone_size: -
j_call: TRBJ2-5
cdr3_aa: CASSSLGGSQETQYF
cdr3_nt: TGTGCCAGCAGCTCACTCGGGGGGAGCCAAGAGACCCAGTACTTC

v_call: TRBV5-1
d_call: TRBD2
clone_size: -
j_call: TRBJ2-4
cdr3_aa: CASSLLSGTKNIQCF
cdr3_nt: TGCGCCAGCAGCCTACTGTCGGGGACTAAAAACATTCAGTGCTTC

v_call: TRBV7-9
d_call: -
clone_size: -
j_call: TRBJ2-1
cdr3_aa: CASSLTGNEQFF
cdr3_nt: TGTGCCAGCAGCTTGACAGGTAATGAGCAGTTCTTC

v_call: TRBV27
d_call: -
clone_size: -
j_call: TRBJ1-6
cdr3_aa: CASSLVGSPLHF
cdr3_nt: TGTGCCAGCAGTTTAGTCGGGTCACCCCTCCACTTT

v_call: TRBV11-2
d_call: TRBD2
clone_size: few
j_call: TRBJ2-3
cdr3_aa: CASSLPAGVADTQYF
cdr3_nt: TGTGCCAGCAGCTTACCAGCGGGAGTAGCGGATACGCAGTATTTT

v_call: TRBV27
d_call: -
clone_size: -
j_call: TRBJ2-1
cdr3_aa: CASSLQSSRGEQFF
cdr3_nt: TGTGCCAGCAGTTTACAGTCTAGCCGGGGTGAGCAGTTCTTC

v_call: TRBV14
d_call: TRBD1
clone_size: -
j_call: TRBJ2-1
cdr3_aa: CASSQESGTGFEQFF
cdr3_nt: TGTGCCAGCAGCCAAGAATCCGGGACAGGGTTTGAGCAGTTCTTC